Presented here are 3 T cell receptor beta chains from one specimen sequenced in a study of blood T cell repertoires in COVID-19. The table came from immunoSEQ multiplex PCR; TCRdb's copy has only in-frame clones and leaves some out. The sample holds roughly 100,000 clones, approximately 76% seen once. Material for sequencing was peripheral blood. These receptors were obtained from an older woman with acute or convalescent COVID-19.

The chain uses TRBV5-1 and TRBJ1-2; 8 positions match TRBD1. Germline V gene sequence: CDR1 SGHRS, CDR2 YFSETQ. This CDR3 is built from 14 residues. The trim removed 7 bases at V and 5 bases at J, leaving 10 bases unmatched. CDR3 coding DNA: TGCGCCAGCCAGACAGGGGACCAAGGTTATGGCTACACCTTC. This gives the protein CASQTGDQGYGYTF.

The rearrangement joins TRBV5-5 to TRBJ2-5; 10 positions match TRBD2. Trimming removed 4 bases from V and 1 base from J; junction bases left unmatched: 7. CDR1 SGHKS and CDR2 YYEKEE come from the germline V gene (reference sequence). The CDR3 totals 16 residues. CDR3 in DNA: TGTGCCAGCAGCCGCACCGGGACTAGCGCCCAAGAGACCCAGTACTTC. Protein: CASSRTGTSAQETQYF.

This clone has a single count. J is TRBJ1-5 and V is TRBV14; TRBD1 is a possible D gene (5 bases). The CDR3 has 15 amino acids. Deletions cut 3 bases from V and 0 bases from J, with 9 bases between. The germline V gene has CDR1 SGHDN and CDR2 FVKESK. Here the CDR3 reads CASSHFDSSNQPQHF. CDR3 DNA: TGTGCCAGCAGCCACTTCGACAGTAGCAATCAGCCCCAGCATTTT.